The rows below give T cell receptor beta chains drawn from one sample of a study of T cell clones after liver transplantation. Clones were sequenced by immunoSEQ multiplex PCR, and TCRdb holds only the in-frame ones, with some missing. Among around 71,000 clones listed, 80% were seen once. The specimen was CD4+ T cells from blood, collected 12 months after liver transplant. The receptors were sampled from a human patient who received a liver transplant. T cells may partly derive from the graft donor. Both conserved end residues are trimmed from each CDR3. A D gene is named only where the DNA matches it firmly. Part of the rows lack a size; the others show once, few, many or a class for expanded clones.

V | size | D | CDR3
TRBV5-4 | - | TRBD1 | ASSSSQGAGAKQY
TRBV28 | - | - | ASSPRGSGLQETQY
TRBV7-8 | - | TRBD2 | ASSFRAGADGYEQY
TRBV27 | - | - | ASSSGWAGELF
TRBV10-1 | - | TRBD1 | ASTAGTGLSYEQY
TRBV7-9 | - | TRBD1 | ASSLDRQGARYEQY
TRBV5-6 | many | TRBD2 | ASSLGISGGPEQY
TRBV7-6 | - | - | ASSLTARNEKLF
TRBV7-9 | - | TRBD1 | ASSIDRENEQF
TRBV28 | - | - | ASSRTGNYGYT
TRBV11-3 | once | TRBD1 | ASSLGQSSYEQY
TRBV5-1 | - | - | ASRVGLGQETQY
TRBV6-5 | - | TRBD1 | ASSKQGTKNIQY
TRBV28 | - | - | ASRLHMDWGIAGELF
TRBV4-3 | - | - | ASSQGVLERAGELF
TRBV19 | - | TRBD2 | ASSTGTRIHNEQF